The 7 T cell receptor beta chains below were found in one sample sequenced in a study of cytotoxic CD8 clonotypes in ibrutinib-treated CLL. TCRdb keeps only in-frame clones here, not all; method: immunoSEQ multiplex PCR. Seen here are some 200,000 clones, 75% to 85% observed once, and the top ten hold about 10%. Specimen: PBMCs, collected after 12 months of ibrutinib treatment. These receptors all stem from a human donor with chronic lymphocytic leukemia.

This clone was detected only once. CDR3 DNA sequence: TGCGCCAGCAGCCCCCGAACTAAGAACACTGAAGCTTTCTTT. As protein: CASSPRTKNTEAFF. The chain employs TRBV5-1 and TRBJ1-1; D not certain. The germline V and J ends were trimmed by 4 bases and 1 base, with 11 bases remaining between them. This CDR3 region has 14 residues. CDR1 and CDR2 (germline): SGHRS, YFSETQ.

The chain combines TRBV23-1 with TRBJ2-1; D not resolved. TRBV23-1 is an ORF; its function is uncertain. The V and J ends lost 2 bases and 15 bases respectively, with 8 bases between them. This CDR3 has 10 residues. The chain's CDR3 is CASSQLLGFF. Here the CDR3 DNA reads TGCGCCAGCAGTCAACTTTTGGGGTTCTTC.

The chain uses TRBV5-8 and TRBJ2-7, with 10 bases that match TRBD2. The germline CDR1 and CDR2 sequences are SGHTS and YDEGEE. CDR3 length: 16 amino acids. V lost 1 base to trimming and J lost 6 bases; unmatched junction nucleotides: 10. Here the CDR3 reads CASSLRSGRAPLEQYF. CDR3 sequence (DNA): TGTGCCAGCAGCTTGAGAAGCGGGAGGGCCCCACTCGAGCAGTACTTC.

This sequence joins TRBV20-1 and TRBJ2-7; D is uncertain. The V and J ends lost 1 base and 5 bases respectively, with 6 bases between them. CDR1 is DFQATT and CDR2 is SNEGSKA in the germline V gene (reference sequence). The length of the CDR3 is 11 residues. CDR3 sequence: CSARVSHEQYF. The CDR3 nucleotides read TGCAGTGCTAGAGTCTCGCACGAGCAGTACTTC.

The chain carries TRBV2 and TRBJ2-1; 8 nucleotides agree with TRBD2. Trimming cost V 4 bases and J 7 bases; bases outside gene matches: 6. This CDR3 is built from 14 residues. CDR1 is SNHLY and CDR2 is FYNNEI in the germline V gene. The CDR3 loop is CASSAAGEGNEQFF. In DNA, the CDR3 is TGTGCCAGCAGTGCAGCGGGAGAGGGGAATGAGCAGTTCTTC.

The chain has TRBV11-3 and TRBJ2-1; D possibly corresponds to TRBD2 (6 bases). The V end was cut by 0 bases, the J end by 4 bases, with 7 bases between. Germline V gives CDR1 SGHNT, CDR2 YENEEA. The CDR3 is 14 residues long. The CDR3 region has the DNA TGTGCCAGCAGCTTAGACGGGAGTTACAATGAGCAGTTCTTC. This codes for CASSLDGSYNEQFF.

V is TRBV11-2 and J is TRBJ2-7; no reliable D call. Germline values: CDR1 SGHAT, CDR2 FQNNGV. The CDR3 runs to 14 residues. V lost 2 bases to trimming and J lost 0 bases, with 8 bases between them. CDR3 nucleotide sequence: TGTGCCAGCAGCTTACGACCCGACTCCTACGAGCAGTACTTC. Protein product: CASSLRPDSYEQYF.